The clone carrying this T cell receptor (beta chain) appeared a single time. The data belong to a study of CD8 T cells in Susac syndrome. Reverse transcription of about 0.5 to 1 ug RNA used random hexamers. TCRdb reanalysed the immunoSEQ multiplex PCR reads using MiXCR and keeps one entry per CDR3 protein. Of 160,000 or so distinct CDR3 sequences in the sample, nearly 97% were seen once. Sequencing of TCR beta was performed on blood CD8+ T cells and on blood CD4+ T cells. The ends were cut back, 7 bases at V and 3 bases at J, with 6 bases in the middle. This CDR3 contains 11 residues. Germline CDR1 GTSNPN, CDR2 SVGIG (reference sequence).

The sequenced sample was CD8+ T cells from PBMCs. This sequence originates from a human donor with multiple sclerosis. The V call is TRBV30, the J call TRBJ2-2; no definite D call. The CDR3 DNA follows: TGTGCCTTTACAGACACCGGGGAGCTGTTTTTT. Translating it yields CAFTDTGELFF.